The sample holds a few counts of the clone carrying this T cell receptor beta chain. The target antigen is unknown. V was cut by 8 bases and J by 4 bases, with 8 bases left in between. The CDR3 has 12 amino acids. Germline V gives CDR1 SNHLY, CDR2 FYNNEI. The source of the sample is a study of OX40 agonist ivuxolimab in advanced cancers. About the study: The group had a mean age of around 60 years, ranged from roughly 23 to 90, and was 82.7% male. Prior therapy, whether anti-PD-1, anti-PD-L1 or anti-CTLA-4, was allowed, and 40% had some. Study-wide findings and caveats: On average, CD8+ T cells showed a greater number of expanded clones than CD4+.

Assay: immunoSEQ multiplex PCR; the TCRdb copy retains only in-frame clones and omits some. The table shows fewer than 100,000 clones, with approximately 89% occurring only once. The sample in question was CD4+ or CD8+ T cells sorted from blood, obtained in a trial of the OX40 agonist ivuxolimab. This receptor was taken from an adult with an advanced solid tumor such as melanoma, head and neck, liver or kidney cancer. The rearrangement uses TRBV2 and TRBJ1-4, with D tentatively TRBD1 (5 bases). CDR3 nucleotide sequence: TGTGCCAGCCGGGGGATTAATGAAAAACTGTTTTTT. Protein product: CASRGINEKLFF.